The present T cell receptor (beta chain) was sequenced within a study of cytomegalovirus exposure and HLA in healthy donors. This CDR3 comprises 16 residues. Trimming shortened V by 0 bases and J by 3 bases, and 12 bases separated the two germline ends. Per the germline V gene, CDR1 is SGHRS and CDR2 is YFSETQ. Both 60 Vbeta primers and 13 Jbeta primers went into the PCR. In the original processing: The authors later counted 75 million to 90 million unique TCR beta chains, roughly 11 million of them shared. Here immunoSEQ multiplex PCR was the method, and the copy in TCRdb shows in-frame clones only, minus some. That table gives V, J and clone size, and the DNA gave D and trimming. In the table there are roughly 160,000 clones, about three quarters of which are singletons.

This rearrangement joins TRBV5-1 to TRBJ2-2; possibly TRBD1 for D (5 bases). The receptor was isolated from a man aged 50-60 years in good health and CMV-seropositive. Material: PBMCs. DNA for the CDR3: TGCGCCAGCAGCTTGGCAGCAGGGAAGGACACCGGGGAGCTGTTTTTT. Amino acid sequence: CASSLAAGKDTGELFF.